The present entry profiles one T cell receptor (beta chain) with its context. Sequencing was performed with immunoSEQ multiplex PCR; in TCRdb, only in-frame clones are kept and a portion is missing. The sample shows about 96,000 clones, more than 85% of them seen only once. This sample stems from a study of control samples from healthy donors and cancer patients. The germline gives CDR1 PRHDT, CDR2 FYEKMQ (reference sequence). The CDR3 covers 12 residues. Trimming removed 5 bases at V and 8 bases at J, with 12 bases between. The clonotype comes from a man in his late teens or twenties in good health. The V gene is TRBV13, the J gene TRBJ1-2, with D uncertain. Material for sequencing was blood. This CDR3 is CASSRPAEGYTF. CDR3 DNA: TGTGCCAGCAGCCGGCCGGCTGAAGGCTACACCTTC.